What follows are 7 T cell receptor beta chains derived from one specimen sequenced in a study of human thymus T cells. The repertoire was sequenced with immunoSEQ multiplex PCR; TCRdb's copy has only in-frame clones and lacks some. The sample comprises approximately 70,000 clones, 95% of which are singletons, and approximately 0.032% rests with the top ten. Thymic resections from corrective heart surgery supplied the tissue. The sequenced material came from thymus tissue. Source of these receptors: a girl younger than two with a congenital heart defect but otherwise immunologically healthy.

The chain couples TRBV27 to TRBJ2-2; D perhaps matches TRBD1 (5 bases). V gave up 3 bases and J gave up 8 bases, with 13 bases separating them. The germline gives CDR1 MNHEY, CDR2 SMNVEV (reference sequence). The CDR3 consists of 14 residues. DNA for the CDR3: TGTGCCAGCAGTTTGGGGCCTACAGCGGGGGAGCTGTTTTTT. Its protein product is CASSLGPTAGELFF.

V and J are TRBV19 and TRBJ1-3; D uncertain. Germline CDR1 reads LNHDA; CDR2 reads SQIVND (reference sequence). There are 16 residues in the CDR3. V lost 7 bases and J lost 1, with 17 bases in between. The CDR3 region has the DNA TGTGCCAGTACCGCCCGAGCCTTATTTTCTGGAAACACCATATATTTT. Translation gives CASTARALFSGNTIYF.

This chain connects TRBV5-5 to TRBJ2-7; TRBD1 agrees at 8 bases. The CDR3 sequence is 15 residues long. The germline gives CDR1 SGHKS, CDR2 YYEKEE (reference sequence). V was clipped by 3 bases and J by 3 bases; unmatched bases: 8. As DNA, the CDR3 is TGTGCCAGCAGCTCCCGGGACAGGTGGGGCTACGAGCAGTACTTC. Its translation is CASSSRDRWGYEQYF.

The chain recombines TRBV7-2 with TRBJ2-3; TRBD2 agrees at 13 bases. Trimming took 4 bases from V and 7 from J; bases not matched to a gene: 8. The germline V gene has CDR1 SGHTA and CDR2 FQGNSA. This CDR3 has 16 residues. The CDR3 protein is CASSSRLAGGWHTQYF. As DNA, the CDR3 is TGTGCCAGCAGCTCTAGACTAGCGGGAGGATGGCATACGCAGTATTTT.

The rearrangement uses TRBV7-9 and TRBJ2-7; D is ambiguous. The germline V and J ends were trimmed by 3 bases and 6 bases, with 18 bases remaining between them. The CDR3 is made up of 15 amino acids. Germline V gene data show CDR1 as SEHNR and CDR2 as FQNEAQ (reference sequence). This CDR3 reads CASSFPEKGGGEQYF. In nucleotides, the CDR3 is TGTGCCAGCAGCTTTCCAGAAAAGGGCGGCGGCGAGCAGTACTTC.

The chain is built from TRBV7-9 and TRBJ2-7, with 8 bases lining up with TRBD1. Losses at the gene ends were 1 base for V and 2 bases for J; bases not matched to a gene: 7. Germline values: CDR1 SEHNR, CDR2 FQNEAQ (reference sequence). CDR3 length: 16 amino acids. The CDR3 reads CASSLVGTGEAYEQYF. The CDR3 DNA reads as TGTGCCAGCAGCTTAGTGGGGACAGGAGAAGCCTACGAGCAGTACTTC.

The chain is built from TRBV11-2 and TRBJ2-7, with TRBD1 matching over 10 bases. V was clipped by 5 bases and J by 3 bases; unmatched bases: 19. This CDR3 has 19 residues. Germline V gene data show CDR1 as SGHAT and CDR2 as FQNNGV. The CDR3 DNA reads TGTGCCAGCAGCCCTCGGGACAGGGGTCGGCGGGAACTAATCTACGAGCAGTACTTC. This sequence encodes CASSPRDRGRRELIYEQYF.